This T cell receptor beta chain was sequenced during a study of shared clonotypes between healthy human individuals. Study-level results: Investigators collected only blood, and repertoires in tissues likely differ.

Evenly divided among several immunoSEQ plates was the genomic DNA of each subset. The data were produced by immunoSEQ multiplex PCR, yet TCRdb's version contains in-frame clones alone and is incomplete. The data hold about 1.1 million clones, with 78% observed a single time. Comments on this clone: What it binds is not known.

CDR3 size: 12 residues. The germline V gene encodes CDR1 MNHNS and CDR2 SASEGT. V lost 6 bases to trimming and J lost 8 bases, with 13 bases between them. Donors included only healthy HIV-negative adults lacking recent acute infections or vaccinations. Sample: memory CD4+ T cells from PBMCs. The subset here: CD45RA-negative fraction. The receptor comes from a man younger than 35 in good health. Some clones in this sample may be carry-over from other donors' samples. The chain joins TRBV6-1 to TRBJ1-2; D may be TRBD1 (5 bases). CDR3 nucleotide sequence: TGTGCCAGCAGATCTACCGGGGACGGCTACACCTTC. It specifies CASRSTGDGYTF.